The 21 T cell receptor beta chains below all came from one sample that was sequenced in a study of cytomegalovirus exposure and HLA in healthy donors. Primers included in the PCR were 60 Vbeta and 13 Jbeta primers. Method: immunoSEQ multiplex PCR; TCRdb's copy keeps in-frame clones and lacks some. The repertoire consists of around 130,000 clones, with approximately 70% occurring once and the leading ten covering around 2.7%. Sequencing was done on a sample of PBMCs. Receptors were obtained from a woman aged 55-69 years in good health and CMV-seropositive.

The chain's CDR3 is CASSGRGRDGYTF. The DNA for the CDR3 is TGTGCCAGCAGTGGCAGGGGGCGAGATGGCTACACCTTC. The chain employs TRBV6-5 and TRBJ1-2; 8 bases align to TRBD1. This CDR3 region has 13 residues. V gave up 5 bases and J gave up 6 bases; unmatched junction bases: 5. CDR1 is MNHEY, CDR2 SVGAGI, per germline.

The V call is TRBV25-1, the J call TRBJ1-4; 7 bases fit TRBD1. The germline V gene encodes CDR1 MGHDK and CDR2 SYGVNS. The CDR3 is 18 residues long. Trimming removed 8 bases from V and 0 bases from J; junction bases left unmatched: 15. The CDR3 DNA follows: TGTGCCAGCTCTCCTTCGCCGGGACAGCTCTCAACTAATGAAAAACTGTTTTTT. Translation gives CASSPSPGQLSTNEKLFF.

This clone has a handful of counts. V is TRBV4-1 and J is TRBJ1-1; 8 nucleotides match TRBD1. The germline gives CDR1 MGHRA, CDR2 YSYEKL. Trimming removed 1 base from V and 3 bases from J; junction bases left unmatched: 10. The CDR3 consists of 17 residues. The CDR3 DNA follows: TGCGCCAGCAGCCAAGGTGGGCAGGGGGCAAGGGACACTGAAGCTTTCTTT. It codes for CASSQGGQGARDTEAFF.

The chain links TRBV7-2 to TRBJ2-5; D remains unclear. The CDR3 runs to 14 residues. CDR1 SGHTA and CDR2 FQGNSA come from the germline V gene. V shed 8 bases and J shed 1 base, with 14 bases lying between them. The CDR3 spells CASLLENIQETQYF. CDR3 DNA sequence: TGTGCCAGCTTGCTAGAGAACATCCAAGAGACCCAGTACTTC.

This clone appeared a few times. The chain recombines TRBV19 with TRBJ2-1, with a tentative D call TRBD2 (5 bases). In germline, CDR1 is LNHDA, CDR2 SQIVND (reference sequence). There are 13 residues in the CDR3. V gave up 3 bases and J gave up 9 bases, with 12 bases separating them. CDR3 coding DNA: TGTGCCAGTAGTATCCGCGCTAGCAGTGAGCAGTTCTTC. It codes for CASSIRASSEQFF.

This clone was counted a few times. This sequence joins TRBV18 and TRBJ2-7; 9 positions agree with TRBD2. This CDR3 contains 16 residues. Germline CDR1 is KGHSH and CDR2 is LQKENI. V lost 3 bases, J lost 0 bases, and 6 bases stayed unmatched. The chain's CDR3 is CASSPLTSGSSYEQYF. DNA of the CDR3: TGTGCCAGCTCACCGCTGACTAGCGGAAGCTCCTACGAGCAGTACTTC.

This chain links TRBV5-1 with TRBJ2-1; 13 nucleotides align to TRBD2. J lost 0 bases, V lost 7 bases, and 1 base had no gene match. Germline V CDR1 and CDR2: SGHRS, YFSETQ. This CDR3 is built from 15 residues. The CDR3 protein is CASGLAGASYNEQFF. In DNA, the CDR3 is TGCGCCAGCGGACTAGCGGGGGCCTCCTACAATGAGCAGTTCTTC.

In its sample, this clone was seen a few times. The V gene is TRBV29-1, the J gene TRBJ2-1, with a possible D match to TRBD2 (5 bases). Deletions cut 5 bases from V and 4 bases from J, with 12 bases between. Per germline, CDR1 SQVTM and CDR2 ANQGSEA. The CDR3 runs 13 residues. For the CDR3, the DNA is TGCAGCGTTCGGTCTAGCATATACAATGAGCAGTTCTTC. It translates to CSVRSSIYNEQFF.

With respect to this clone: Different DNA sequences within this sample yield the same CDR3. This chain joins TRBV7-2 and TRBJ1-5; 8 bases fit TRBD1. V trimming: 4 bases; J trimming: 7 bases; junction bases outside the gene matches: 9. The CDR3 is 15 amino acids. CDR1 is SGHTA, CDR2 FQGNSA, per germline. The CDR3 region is CASSSDRALGQPQHF. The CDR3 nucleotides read TGTGCCAGCAGCTCGGACAGGGCCTTAGGACAGCCCCAGCATTTT. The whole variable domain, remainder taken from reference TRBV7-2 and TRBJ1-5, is GAGVSQSPSNKVTEKGKDVELRCDPISGHTALYWYRQSLGQGLEFLIYFQGNSAPDKSGLPSDRFSAERTGGSVSTLTIQRTQQEDSAVYLCASSSDRALGQPQHFGDGTRLSIL.

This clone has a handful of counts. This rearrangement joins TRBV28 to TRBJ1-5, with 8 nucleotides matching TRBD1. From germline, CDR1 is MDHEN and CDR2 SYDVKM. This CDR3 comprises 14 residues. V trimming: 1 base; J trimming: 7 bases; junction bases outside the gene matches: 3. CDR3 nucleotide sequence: TGTGCCAGCAGTTTATATCAGGGGGCGCAGCCCCAGCATTTT. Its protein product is CASSLYQGAQPQHF.

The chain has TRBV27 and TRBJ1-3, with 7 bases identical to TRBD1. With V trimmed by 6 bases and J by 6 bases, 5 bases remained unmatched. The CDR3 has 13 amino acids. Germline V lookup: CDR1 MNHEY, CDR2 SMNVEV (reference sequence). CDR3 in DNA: TGTGCCAGCAGGGGACAGTTGACAAACACCATATATTTT. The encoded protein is CASRGQLTNTIYF.

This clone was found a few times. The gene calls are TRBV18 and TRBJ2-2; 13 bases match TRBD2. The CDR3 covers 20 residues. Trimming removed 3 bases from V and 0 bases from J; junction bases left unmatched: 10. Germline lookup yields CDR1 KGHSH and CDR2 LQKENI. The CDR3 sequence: CASSPRDPGLAGSNTGELFF. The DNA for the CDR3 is TGTGCCAGCTCACCCAGGGATCCGGGACTAGCGGGATCGAACACCGGGGAGCTGTTTTTT.

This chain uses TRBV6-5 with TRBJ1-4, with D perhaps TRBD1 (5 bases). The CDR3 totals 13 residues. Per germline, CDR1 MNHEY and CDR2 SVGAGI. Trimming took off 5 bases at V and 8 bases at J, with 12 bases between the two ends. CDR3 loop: CASSATALEKLFF. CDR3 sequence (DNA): TGTGCCAGCAGTGCGACAGCCCTCGAAAAACTGTTTTTT.

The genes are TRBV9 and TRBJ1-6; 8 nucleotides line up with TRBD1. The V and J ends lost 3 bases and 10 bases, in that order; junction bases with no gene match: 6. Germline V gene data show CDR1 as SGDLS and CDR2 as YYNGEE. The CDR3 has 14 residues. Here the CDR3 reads CASSATGGGSPLHF. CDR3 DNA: TGTGCCAGCAGCGCCACAGGGGGGGGGTCACCCCTCCACTTT.

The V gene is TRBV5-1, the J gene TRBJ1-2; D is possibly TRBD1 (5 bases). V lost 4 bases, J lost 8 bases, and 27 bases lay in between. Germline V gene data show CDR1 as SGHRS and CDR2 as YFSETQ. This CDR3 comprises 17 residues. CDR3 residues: CASSLNGVAGTSIGYTF. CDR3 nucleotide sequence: TGCGCCAGCAGCCTCAATGGGGTCGCGGGGACTTCTATCGGCTACACCTTC.

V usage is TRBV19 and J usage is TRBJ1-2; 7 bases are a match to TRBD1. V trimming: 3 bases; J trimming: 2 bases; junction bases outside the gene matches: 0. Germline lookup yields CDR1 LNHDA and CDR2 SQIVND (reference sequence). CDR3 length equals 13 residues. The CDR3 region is CASSMGQNYGYTF. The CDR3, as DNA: TGTGCCAGTAGTATGGGACAGAACTATGGCTACACCTTC.

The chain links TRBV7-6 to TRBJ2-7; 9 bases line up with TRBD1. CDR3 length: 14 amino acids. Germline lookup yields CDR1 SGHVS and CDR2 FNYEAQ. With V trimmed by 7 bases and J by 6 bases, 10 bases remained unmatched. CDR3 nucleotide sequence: TGTGCCAGCACCGAGACAGGGGGAGTTGGCGAGCAGTACTTC. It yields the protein CASTETGGVGEQYF. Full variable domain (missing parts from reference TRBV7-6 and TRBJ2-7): GAGVSQSPRYKVTKRGQDVALRCDPISGHVSLYWYRQALGQGPEFLTYFNYEAQQDKSGLPNDRFSAERPEGSISTLTIQRTEQRDSAMYRCASTETGGVGEQYFGPGTRLTVT.

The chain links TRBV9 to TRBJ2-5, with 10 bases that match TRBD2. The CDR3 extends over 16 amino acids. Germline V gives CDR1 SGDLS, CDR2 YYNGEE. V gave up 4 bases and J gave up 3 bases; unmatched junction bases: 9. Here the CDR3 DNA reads TGTGCCAGCAGCCCCGGGATACTAGCGGGGAAAGAGACCCAGTACTTC. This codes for CASSPGILAGKETQYF.

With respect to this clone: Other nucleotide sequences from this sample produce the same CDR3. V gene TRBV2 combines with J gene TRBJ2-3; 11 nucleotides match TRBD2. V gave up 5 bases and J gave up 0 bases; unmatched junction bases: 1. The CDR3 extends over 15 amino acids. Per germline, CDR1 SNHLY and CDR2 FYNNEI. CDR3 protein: CASSRLAGSTDTQYF. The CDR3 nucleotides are TGTGCCAGCAGTCGACTAGCGGGGAGCACAGATACGCAGTATTTT.

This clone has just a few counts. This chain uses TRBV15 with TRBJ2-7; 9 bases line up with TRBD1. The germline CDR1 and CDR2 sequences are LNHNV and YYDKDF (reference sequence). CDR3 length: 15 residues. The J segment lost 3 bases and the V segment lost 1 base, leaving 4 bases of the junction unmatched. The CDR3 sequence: CATSRATGGLYEQYF. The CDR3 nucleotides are TGTGCCACCAGCAGAGCGACAGGGGGTCTCTACGAGCAGTACTTC.

The CDR3 reads CASRQSSAGGTEQYF. CDR3 nucleotide sequence: TGCGCCAGCAGACAGTCGTCGGCGGGGGGGACCGAGCAGTACTTC. The V and J genes are TRBV5-1 and TRBJ2-7, with 9 bases matching TRBD2. CDR1 and CDR2 (germline): SGHRS, YFSETQ. J gave up 6 bases and V 5 bases, and 12 bases lay outside the gene matches. The CDR3 contains 15 residues.